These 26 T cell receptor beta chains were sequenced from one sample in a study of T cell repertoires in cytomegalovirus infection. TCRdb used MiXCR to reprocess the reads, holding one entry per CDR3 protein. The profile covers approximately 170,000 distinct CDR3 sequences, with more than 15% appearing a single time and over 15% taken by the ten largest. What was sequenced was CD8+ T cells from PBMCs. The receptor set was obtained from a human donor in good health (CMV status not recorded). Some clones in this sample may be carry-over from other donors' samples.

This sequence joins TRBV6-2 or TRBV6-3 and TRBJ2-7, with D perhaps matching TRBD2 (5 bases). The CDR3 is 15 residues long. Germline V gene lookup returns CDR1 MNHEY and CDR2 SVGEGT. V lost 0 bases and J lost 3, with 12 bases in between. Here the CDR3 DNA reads TGTGCCAGCAGTTACTCCCCGGGGTCAAACTACGAGCAGTACTTC. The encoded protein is CASSYSPGSNYEQYF.

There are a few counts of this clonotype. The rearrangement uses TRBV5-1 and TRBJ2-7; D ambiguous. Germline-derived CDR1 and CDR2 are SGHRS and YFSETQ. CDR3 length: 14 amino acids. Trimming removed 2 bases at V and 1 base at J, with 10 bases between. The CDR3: CASSFGDGSYEQYF. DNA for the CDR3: TGCGCCAGCAGCTTTGGAGATGGATCCTACGAGCAGTACTTC.

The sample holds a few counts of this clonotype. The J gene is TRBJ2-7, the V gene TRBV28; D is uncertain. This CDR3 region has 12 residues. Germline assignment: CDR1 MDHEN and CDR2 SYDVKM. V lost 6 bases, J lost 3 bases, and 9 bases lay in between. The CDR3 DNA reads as TGTGCCAGCAGCCCCATGATCTACGAGCAGTACTTC. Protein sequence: CASSPMIYEQYF.

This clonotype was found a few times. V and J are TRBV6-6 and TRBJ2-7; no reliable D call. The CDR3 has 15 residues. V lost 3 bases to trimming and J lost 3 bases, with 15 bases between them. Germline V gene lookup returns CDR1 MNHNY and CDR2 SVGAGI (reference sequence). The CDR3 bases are TGTGCCAGCAGTTATAAGGGAACATTCAACTACGAGCAGTACTTC. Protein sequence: CASSYKGTFNYEQYF.

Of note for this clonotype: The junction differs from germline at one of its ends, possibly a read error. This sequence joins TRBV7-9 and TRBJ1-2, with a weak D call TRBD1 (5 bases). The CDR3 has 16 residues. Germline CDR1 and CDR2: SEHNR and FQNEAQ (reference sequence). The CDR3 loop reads CAISSPGRIYLRGYTF. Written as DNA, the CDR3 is TGTGCCATCAGCTCGCCGGGACGGATATATTTGAGAGGCTACACCTTC.

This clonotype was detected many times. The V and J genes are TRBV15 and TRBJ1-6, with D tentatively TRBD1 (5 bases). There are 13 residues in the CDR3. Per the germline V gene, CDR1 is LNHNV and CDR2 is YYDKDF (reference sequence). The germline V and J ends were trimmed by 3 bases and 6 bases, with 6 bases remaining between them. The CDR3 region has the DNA TGTGCCACCAGCAGCGGGACTAATTCACCCCTCCACTTT. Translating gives CATSSGTNSPLHF.

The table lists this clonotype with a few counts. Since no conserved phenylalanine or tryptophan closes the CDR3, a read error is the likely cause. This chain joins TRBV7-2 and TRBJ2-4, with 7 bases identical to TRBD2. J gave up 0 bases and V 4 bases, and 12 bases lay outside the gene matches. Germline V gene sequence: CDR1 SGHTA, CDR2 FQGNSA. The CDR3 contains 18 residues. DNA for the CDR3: TGTGCCAGCAGCTCCGGCTTTGGGCGGGGGATAGCCAAAAACATTCAGTACCTC. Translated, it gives CASSSGFGRGIAKNIQYL.

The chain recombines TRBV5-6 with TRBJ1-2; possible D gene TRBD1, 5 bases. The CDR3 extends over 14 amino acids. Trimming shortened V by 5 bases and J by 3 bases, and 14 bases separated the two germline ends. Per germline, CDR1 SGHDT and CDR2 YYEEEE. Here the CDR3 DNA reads TGTGCCAGCAGACTTCGGACATCCTACTATGGCTACACCTTC. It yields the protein CASRLRTSYYGYTF.

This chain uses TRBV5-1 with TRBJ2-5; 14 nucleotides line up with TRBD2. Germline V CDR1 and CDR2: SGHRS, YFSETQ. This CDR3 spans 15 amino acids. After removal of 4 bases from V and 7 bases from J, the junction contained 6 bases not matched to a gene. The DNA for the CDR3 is TGCGCCAGCAGCCAGGGACTAGCGGGAGAAGGGACCCAGTACTTC. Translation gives CASSQGLAGEGTQYF.

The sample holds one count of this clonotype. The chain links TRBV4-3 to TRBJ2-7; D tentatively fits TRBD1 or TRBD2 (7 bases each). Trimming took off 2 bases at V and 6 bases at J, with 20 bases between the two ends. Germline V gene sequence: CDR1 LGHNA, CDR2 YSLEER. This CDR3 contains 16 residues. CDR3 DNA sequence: TGCGCCAGCAGCCAATACCGGTGGCAGGGGGGGTCCGAGCAGTACTTC. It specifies CASSQYRWQGGSEQYF.

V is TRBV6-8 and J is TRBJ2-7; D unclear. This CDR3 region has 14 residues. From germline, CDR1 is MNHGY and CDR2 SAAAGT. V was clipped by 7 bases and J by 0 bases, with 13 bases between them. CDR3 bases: TGTGCCAGCATAGGCCACCGCCGCTCCTACGAGCAGTACTTC. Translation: CASIGHRRSYEQYF.

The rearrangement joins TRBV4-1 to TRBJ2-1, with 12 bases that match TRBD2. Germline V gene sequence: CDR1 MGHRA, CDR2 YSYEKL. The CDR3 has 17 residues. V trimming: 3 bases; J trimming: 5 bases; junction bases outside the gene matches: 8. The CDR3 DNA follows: TGCGCCAGCAGCCATACCTCGGGACTAGCGGGCGACAATGAGCAGTTCTTC. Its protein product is CASSHTSGLAGDNEQFF.

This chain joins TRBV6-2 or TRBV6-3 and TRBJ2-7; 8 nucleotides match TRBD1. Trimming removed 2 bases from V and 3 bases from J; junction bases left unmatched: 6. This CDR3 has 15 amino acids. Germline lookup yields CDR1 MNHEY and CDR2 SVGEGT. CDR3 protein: CASSYPGQVDYEQYF. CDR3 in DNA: TGTGCCAGCAGTTACCCGGGACAGGTGGACTACGAGCAGTACTTC.

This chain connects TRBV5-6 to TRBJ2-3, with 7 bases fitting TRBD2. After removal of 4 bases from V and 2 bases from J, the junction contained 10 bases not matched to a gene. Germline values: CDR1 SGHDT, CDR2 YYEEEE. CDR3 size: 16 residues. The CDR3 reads CASSPTSAIYTDTQYF. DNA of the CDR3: TGTGCCAGCAGCCCCACTAGCGCAATTTACACAGATACGCAGTATTTT.

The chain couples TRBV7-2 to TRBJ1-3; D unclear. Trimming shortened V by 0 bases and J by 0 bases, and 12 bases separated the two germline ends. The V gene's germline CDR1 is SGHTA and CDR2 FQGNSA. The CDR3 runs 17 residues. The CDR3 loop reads CASSLAASLVSGNTIYF. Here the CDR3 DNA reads TGTGCCAGCAGCTTAGCAGCCAGTCTAGTCTCTGGAAACACCATATATTTT.

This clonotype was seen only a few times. CDR3 coding DNA: TGTGCCCTAGGGCCTGGGGAAAGTAGCGAGAATGAGCAGTTCTTC. This translates into CALGPGESSENEQFF. V is TRBV7-9 and J is TRBJ2-1; D perhaps matches TRBD2 (5 bases). Germline V gene sequence: CDR1 SEHNR, CDR2 FQNEAQ (reference sequence). The germline V and J ends were trimmed by 11 bases and 7 bases, with 24 bases remaining between them. There are 15 residues in the CDR3.

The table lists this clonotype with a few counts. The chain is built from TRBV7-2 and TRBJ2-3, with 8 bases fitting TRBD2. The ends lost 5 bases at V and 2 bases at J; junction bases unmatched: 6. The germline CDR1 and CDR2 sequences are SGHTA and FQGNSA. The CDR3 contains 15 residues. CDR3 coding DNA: TGTGCCAGCAGCCAGCGGGGGCCTATCACAGATACGCAGTATTTT. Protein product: CASSQRGPITDTQYF.

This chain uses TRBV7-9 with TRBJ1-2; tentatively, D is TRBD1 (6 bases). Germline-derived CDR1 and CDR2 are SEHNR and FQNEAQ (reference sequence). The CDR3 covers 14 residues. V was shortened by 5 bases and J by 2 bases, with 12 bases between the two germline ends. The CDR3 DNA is TGTGCCAGCAGCATCCAGGGGCCGAACTATGGCTACACCTTC. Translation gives CASSIQGPNYGYTF.

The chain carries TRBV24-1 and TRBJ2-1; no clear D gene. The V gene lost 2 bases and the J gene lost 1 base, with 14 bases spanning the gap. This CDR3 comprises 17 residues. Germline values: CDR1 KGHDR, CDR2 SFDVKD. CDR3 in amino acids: CATSDYKDGSSYNEQFF. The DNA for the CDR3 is TGTGCCACCAGTGATTACAAGGACGGTTCATCCTACAATGAGCAGTTCTTC.

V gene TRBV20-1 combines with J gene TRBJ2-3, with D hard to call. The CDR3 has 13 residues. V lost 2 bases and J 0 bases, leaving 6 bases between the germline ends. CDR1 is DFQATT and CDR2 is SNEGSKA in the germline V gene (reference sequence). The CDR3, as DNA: TGCAGTGCTAGATCGGACAGCACAGATACGCAGTATTTT. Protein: CSARSDSTDTQYF.

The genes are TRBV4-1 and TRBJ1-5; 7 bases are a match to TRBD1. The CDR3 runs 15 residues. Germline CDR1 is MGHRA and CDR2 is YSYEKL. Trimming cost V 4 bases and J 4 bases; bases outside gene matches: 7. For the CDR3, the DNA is TGCGCCAGCAGCCTCCTTCCAGGGGGAAATCAGCCCCAGCATTTT. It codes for CASSLLPGGNQPQHF.

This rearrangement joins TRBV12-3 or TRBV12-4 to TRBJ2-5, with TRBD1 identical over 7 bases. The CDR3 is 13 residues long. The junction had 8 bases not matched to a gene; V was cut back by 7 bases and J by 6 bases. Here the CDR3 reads CASIRQGTKTQYF. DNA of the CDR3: TGTGCCAGCATCCGACAGGGCACAAAGACCCAGTACTTC.

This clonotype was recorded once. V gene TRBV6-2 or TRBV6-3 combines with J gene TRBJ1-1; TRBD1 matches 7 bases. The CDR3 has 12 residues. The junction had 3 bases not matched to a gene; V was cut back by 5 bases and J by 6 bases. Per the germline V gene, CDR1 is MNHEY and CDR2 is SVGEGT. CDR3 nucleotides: TGTGCCAGCAGTCTACAGGGGTCTGAAGCTTTCTTT. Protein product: CASSLQGSEAFF.

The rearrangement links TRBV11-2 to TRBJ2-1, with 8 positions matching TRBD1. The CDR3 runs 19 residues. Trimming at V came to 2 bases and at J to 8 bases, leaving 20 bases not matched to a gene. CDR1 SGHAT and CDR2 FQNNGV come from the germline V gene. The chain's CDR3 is CASSLSGGLYNLLRDEQFF. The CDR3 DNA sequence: TGTGCCAGCAGCTTATCAGGGGGCCTCTACAACCTATTAAGGGATGAGCAGTTCTTC.

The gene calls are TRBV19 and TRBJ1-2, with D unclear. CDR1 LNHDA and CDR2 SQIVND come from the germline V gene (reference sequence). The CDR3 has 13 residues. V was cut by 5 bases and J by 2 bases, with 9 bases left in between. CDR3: CASSRPGNYGYTF. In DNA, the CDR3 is TGTGCCAGTAGTCGGCCGGGGAACTATGGCTACACCTTC.

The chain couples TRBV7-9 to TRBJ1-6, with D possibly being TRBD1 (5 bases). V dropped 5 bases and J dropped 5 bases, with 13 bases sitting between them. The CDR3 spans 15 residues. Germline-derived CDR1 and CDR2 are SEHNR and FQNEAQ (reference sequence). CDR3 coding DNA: TGTGCCAGCAGCCACCGGGAGGGGCATAATTCACCCCTCCACTTT. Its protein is CASSHREGHNSPLHF. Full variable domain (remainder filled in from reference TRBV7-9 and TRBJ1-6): DTGVSQNPRHKITKRGQNVTFRCDPISEHNRLYWYRQTLGQGPEFLTYFQNEAQLEKSRLLSDRFSAERPKGSFSTLEIQRTEQGDSAMYLCASSHREGHNSPLHFGNGTRLTVT.